The present T cell receptor beta chain was sequenced within a study of neurological immune-mediated disorders. This clonotype was recorded many times. Germline values: CDR1 MNHEY, CDR2 SVGEGT. Losses at the gene ends were 0 bases for V and 7 bases for J; bases not matched to a gene: 8. The CDR3 length is 16 residues. TCRdb reanalysed the 5' RACE reads using MiXCR and keeps one entry per CDR3 protein. The data show some 22,000 distinct CDR3 sequences, 15% to 20% seen once. This clonotype was sampled from a young woman with multiple sclerosis. The sequencing sample was made of CD8+ T cells from blood. V is TRBV6-2 or TRBV6-3 and J is TRBJ2-1, with TRBD2 matching 8 bases. CDR3 nucleotide sequence: TGTGCCAGCAGTTACTCAAGGACGGGGGGGAGGAATGAGCAGTTCTTC. Its translation: CASSYSRTGGRNEQFF.